These 28 T cell receptor beta chains share one sample of origin, sequenced in a study of blood T cell repertoires in COVID-19. The method was immunoSEQ multiplex PCR; TCRdb's version includes in-frame clones alone and lacks a portion of them. The repertoire holds some 300,000 clones, with around 90% as singletons. Source material: peripheral blood. The source of these receptors is a woman aged 45-60 years with COVID-19, enrolled during active disease.

Written as DNA, the CDR3 is TGTGCCAGCAGTGAATCAATAGGGGGGGACTATGGCTACACCTTC. As protein: CASSESIGGDYGYTF. The rearrangement joins TRBV6-1 to TRBJ1-2; a possible D gene is TRBD1 (6 bases). Trimming took 2 bases from V and 3 from J, leaving 13 bases between them. This CDR3 contains 15 residues. CDR1 and CDR2 from the germline V gene are MNHNS and SASEGT.

The CDR3 spells CASSLSNEQFF. In nucleotides, the CDR3 is TGTGCCAGTAGTTTATCCAATGAGCAGTTCTTC. This chain links TRBV19 with TRBJ2-1; D remains unclear. In germline, CDR1 is LNHDA, CDR2 SQIVND (reference sequence). This CDR3 has 11 residues. V lost 5 bases to trimming and J lost 6 bases, with 5 bases between them.

The rearrangement uses TRBV18 and TRBJ2-5, with D perhaps matching TRBD2 (6 bases). The CDR3 has 15 residues. CDR1 is KGHSH, CDR2 LQKENI, per germline. V dropped 3 bases and J dropped 4 bases, with 15 bases sitting between them. CDR3: CASSPQGGMSETQYF. The CDR3 DNA sequence: TGTGCCAGCTCACCCCAGGGCGGGATGTCAGAGACCCAGTACTTC.

The chain carries TRBV4-2 and TRBJ1-6; 9 nucleotides align to TRBD1. Germline CDR1 LGHNA, CDR2 YNFKEQ. The CDR3 length is 18 residues. J gave up 2 bases and V 0 bases, and 5 bases lay outside the gene matches. CDR3 nucleotide sequence: TGTGCCAGCAGCCAAGAAACAGGGGGCGTCCCCTATAATTCACCCCTCCACTTT. Amino acid sequence: CASSQETGGVPYNSPLHF.

J is TRBJ2-2 and V is TRBV5-4, with D tentatively TRBD1 (6 bases). Trimming pared 4 bases from V and 0 bases from J, leaving 13 bases between. The CDR3 is 16 residues long. Germline lookup yields CDR1 SGHNT and CDR2 YYREEE (reference sequence). The CDR3 loop is CASSPRQGSNTGELFF. CDR3 DNA sequence: TGTGCCAGCAGCCCCCGCCAGGGGTCGAACACCGGGGAGCTGTTTTTT.

In this sample, this clone turned up once. This chain links TRBV5-1 with TRBJ1-1; no clear D. CDR3 size: 12 residues. Deletions cut 4 bases from V and 7 bases from J, with 11 bases between. Germline CDR1 and CDR2: SGHRS and YFSETQ. DNA for the CDR3: TGCGCCAGCAGCCTTAACTTAGTTGAAGCTTTCTTT. Residues: CASSLNLVEAFF.

J is TRBJ2-7 and V is TRBV19; D possibly corresponds to TRBD2 (6 bases). Germline CDR1 reads LNHDA; CDR2 reads SQIVND (reference sequence). V lost 7 bases to trimming and J lost 5 bases, with 21 bases between them. This CDR3 region has 15 residues. CDR3 loop: CASKQMGLWEDEQYF. The CDR3, as DNA: TGTGCCAGTAAACAGATGGGGCTTTGGGAGGACGAGCAGTACTTC. The full variable domain, completed using reference TRBV19 and TRBJ2-7, is DGGITQSPKYLFRKEGQNVTLSCEQNLNHDAMYWYRQDPGQGLRLIYYSQIVNDFQKGDIAEGYSVSREKKESFPLTVTSAQKNPTAFYLCASKQMGLWEDEQYFGPGTRLTVT.

This chain connects TRBV6-1 to TRBJ2-3; D gene unclear. CDR1 and CDR2 (germline): MNHNS, SASEGT. The CDR3 length is 14 residues. Trimming took 2 bases from V and 1 from J, leaving 7 bases between them. CDR3 in DNA: TGTGCCAGCAGTGAACGTCAGGGCACAGATACGCAGTATTTT. Its translation is CASSERQGTDTQYF.

This chain links TRBV6-2 or TRBV6-3 with TRBJ2-1, with 12 positions matching TRBD2. V dropped 6 bases and J dropped 10; count of bases not matched to a gene: 10. Germline-derived CDR1 and CDR2 are MNHEY and SVGEGT. The CDR3 contains 15 residues. CDR3 residues: CASSPRLAGAGEQFF. In nucleotides, the CDR3 is TGTGCCAGCAGCCCACGACTAGCGGGAGCTGGGGAGCAGTTCTTC.

The CDR3: CAISDGPTSFF. For the CDR3, the DNA is TGTGCCATCAGTGATGGTCCTACCTCGTTTTTT. The genes are TRBV10-3 and TRBJ1-4; D is undetermined. Germline loops: CDR1 ENHRY, CDR2 SYGVKD. The ends were cut back, 3 bases at V and 16 bases at J, with 12 bases in the middle. The CDR3 loop spans 11 amino acids.

The V gene is TRBV28, the J gene TRBJ2-1, with 10 nucleotides matching TRBD1. The germline V gene has CDR1 MDHEN and CDR2 SYDVKM. Germline trimming cut 5 bases from V and 3 bases from J; bases unmatched to any gene: 10. CDR3 size: 17 residues. Here the CDR3 DNA reads TGTGCCAGCAGTCCCCCCTCGGGGACAGGGGACTACAATGAGCAGTTCTTC. Translated: CASSPPSGTGDYNEQFF.

This clone was seen a single time. This sequence joins TRBV9 and TRBJ1-6, with 7 nucleotides matching TRBD1. Trimming cost V 0 bases and J 7 bases; bases outside gene matches: 4. Germline loops: CDR1 SGDLS, CDR2 YYNGEE. The CDR3 extends over 15 amino acids. This chain's CDR3 is CASSVAGTDNSPLHF. In DNA, the CDR3 is TGTGCCAGCAGCGTAGCCGGGACAGACAATTCACCCCTCCACTTT.

CDR3 coding DNA: TGTGCCAGCTCATTGGCTCGGGGTGATGAAAAACTGTTTTTT. It is translated as CASSLARGDEKLFF. The rearrangement links TRBV18 to TRBJ1-4; D is undetermined. With 5 bases removed from V and 6 bases from J, the gap between germline ends came to 13 bases. CDR1 and CDR2 from the germline V gene are KGHSH and LQKENI. The CDR3 is 14 amino acids.

The J gene is TRBJ2-1, the V gene TRBV19; 8 bases map to TRBD2. The CDR3 has 15 residues. Germline assignment: CDR1 LNHDA and CDR2 SQIVND (reference sequence). After removal of 2 bases from V and 4 bases from J, the junction contained 4 bases not matched to a gene. The CDR3 region has the DNA TGTGCCAGTAGTATAAGTAGCGGGATGTACAATGAGCAGTTCTTC. It codes for CASSISSGMYNEQFF.

The CDR3 nucleotides are TGTGCCAGTAGCCCCCGGACAGGCTTGGGAAACACCATATATTTT. Translated: CASSPRTGLGNTIYF. The chain couples TRBV19 to TRBJ1-3, with 7 bases aligning to TRBD1. Germline trimming cut 6 bases from V and 4 bases from J; bases unmatched to any gene: 9. The CDR3 covers 15 residues. In germline, CDR1 is LNHDA, CDR2 SQIVND (reference sequence). Combining the CDR3 with reference TRBV19 and TRBJ1-3 gives the whole variable domain DGGITQSPKYLFRKEGQNVTLSCEQNLNHDAMYWYRQDPGQGLRLIYYSQIVNDFQKGDIAEGYSVSREKKESFPLTVTSAQKNPTAFYLCASSPRTGLGNTIYFGEGSWLTVV.

The chain carries TRBV4-2 and TRBJ1-4; D is possibly TRBD1 (5 bases). Trimming pared 5 bases from V and 0 bases from J, leaving 13 bases between. The CDR3 sequence is 16 residues long. Germline CDR1 reads LGHNA; CDR2 reads YNFKEQ. CDR3 nucleotides: TGTGCCAGCAGCTTAAACCGACAGACAACTAATGAAAAACTGTTTTTT. It specifies CASSLNRQTTNEKLFF.

The V call is TRBV7-9, the J call TRBJ2-3; the match to TRBD2 covers 8 bases. This CDR3 spans 16 amino acids. Per germline, CDR1 SEHNR and CDR2 FQNEAQ (reference sequence). The V segment lost 2 bases and the J segment 4 bases; nucleotides outside the gene matches: 8. CDR3 protein: CASSLIAGGVADTQYF. Written as DNA, the CDR3 is TGTGCCAGCAGCTTAATCGCGGGAGGAGTGGCAGATACGCAGTATTTT.

The chain combines TRBV7-9 with TRBJ2-3; 10 nucleotides line up with TRBD1. The length of the CDR3 is 15 residues. After removal of 5 bases from V and 2 bases from J, the junction contained 4 bases not matched to a gene. CDR1 and CDR2 from the germline V gene are SEHNR and FQNEAQ (reference sequence). The CDR3 DNA reads as TGTGCCAGCAGCCGGACAGGGGGACCCACAGATACGCAGTATTTT. Translating gives CASSRTGGPTDTQYF.

CDR3 DNA sequence: TGTGCCAGCAGCCTAGGAGGGAACGAGCAGTACTTC. Residues: CASSLGGNEQYF. This chain links TRBV11-2 with TRBJ2-7; tentative D call: TRBD2 (6 bases). Trimming took 5 bases from V and 5 from J, leaving 10 bases between them. Germline-derived CDR1 and CDR2 are SGHAT and FQNNGV. The CDR3 has 12 residues.

The gene calls are TRBV27 and TRBJ2-7, with TRBD1 matching over 12 bases. Losses at the gene ends were 4 bases for V and 4 bases for J; bases not matched to a gene: 8. Germline CDR1 reads MNHEY; CDR2 reads SMNVEV (reference sequence). This CDR3 has 16 amino acids. For the CDR3, the DNA is TGTGCCAGCAGTTCAAAACCGGGACAGGGGGCTTACGAGCAGTACTTC. It translates to CASSSKPGQGAYEQYF.

V usage is TRBV10-3 and J usage is TRBJ2-7, with D perhaps TRBD1 (7 bases). The V gene lost 2 bases and the J gene lost 4 bases, with 15 bases spanning the gap. The CDR3 is made up of 15 amino acids. Looked up from germline, CDR1 is ENHRY and CDR2 is SYGVKD. The CDR3: CAISEEGRGAYEQYF. The CDR3 region has the DNA TGTGCCATCAGTGAGGAGGGCAGGGGGGCTTACGAGCAGTACTTC.

V is TRBV10-3 and J is TRBJ1-4, with a tentative D call TRBD1 (6 bases). The CDR3 contains 14 residues. Germline lookup yields CDR1 ENHRY and CDR2 SYGVKD. V dropped 3 bases and J dropped 7 bases, with 12 bases sitting between them. This chain's CDR3 is CAISELGAGEKLFF. CDR3 coding DNA: TGTGCCATCAGTGAATTGGGGGCTGGTGAAAAACTGTTTTTT.

The chain couples TRBV29-1 to TRBJ2-1, with TRBD1 identical over 9 bases. V shed 4 bases and J 1 base; nucleotides not matched to a gene: 11. The germline gives CDR1 SQVTM, CDR2 ANQGSEA. The CDR3 is 17 residues long. The CDR3 reads CSVVKGAGQGSYNEQFF. The CDR3 bases are TGCAGCGTTGTCAAAGGAGCCGGACAGGGGTCCTACAATGAGCAGTTCTTC.

The J gene is TRBJ2-7, the V gene TRBV7-2; tentative D call: TRBD1 (6 bases). The germline V gene has CDR1 SGHTA and CDR2 FQGNSA. CDR3 length equals 15 residues. V was pared by 5 bases and J by 3 bases, with 17 bases between. This CDR3 is CASSPRGRADYEQYF. The CDR3 bases are TGTGCCAGCAGCCCCAGGGGCAGGGCTGACTACGAGCAGTACTTC.

This clone was seen just once. V is TRBV9 and J is TRBJ2-1; 7 bases agree with TRBD1. The CDR3 sequence is 14 residues long. Germline V gives CDR1 SGDLS, CDR2 YYNGEE. Trimming removed 2 bases from V and 7 bases from J; junction bases left unmatched: 6. CDR3 DNA sequence: TGTGCCAGCAGCGTGGACAGGTTAATAAATGAGCAGTTCTTC. Its protein product is CASSVDRLINEQFF.

The chain joins TRBV27 to TRBJ2-2, with D unclear. The ends were cut back, 2 bases at V and 2 bases at J, with 6 bases in the middle. The CDR3 consists of 14 residues. The germline V gene encodes CDR1 MNHEY and CDR2 SMNVEV (reference sequence). The CDR3 region is CASSLDSNTGELFF. The CDR3 DNA follows: TGTGCCAGCAGTTTAGACTCTAACACCGGGGAGCTGTTTTTT.

J is TRBJ1-2 and V is TRBV14; D is ambiguous. This CDR3 is 16 amino acids long. Germline V gene lookup returns CDR1 SGHDN and CDR2 FVKESK. The V end was cut by 0 bases, the J end by 3 bases, with 14 bases between. CDR3 in DNA: TGTGCCAGCAGCCAAGATACTACGGTGTCCTACTATGGCTACACCTTC. Amino acid sequence: CASSQDTTVSYYGYTF.

This clone has more than one count but fewer than ten. This sequence joins TRBV6-5 and TRBJ1-2, with 7 bases matching TRBD1. This CDR3 is 13 amino acids long. In germline, CDR1 is MNHEY, CDR2 SVGAGI. With V trimmed by 6 bases and J by 3 bases, 4 bases remained unmatched. This CDR3 is CASRTTGYYGYTF. CDR3 bases: TGTGCCAGCAGAACGACAGGGTACTATGGCTACACCTTC.